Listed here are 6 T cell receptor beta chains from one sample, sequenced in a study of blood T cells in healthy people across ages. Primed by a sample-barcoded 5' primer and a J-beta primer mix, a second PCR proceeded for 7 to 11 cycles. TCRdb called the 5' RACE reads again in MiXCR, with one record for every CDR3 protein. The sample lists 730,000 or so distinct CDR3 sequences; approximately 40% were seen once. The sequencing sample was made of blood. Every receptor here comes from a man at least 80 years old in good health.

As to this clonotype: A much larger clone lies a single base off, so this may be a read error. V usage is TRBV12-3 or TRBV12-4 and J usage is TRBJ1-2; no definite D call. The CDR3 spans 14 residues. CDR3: CASRPTRANHGYTF. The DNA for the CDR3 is TGTGCCAGCAGACCGACCCGGGCTAACCATGGCTACACCTTC.

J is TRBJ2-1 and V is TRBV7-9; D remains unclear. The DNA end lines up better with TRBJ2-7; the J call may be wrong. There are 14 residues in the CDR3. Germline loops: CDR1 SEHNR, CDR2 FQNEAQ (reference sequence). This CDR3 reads CASILTGNYNEQYF. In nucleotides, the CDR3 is TGTGCCAGCATCCTAACTGGGAATTACAATGAGCAGTACTTC.

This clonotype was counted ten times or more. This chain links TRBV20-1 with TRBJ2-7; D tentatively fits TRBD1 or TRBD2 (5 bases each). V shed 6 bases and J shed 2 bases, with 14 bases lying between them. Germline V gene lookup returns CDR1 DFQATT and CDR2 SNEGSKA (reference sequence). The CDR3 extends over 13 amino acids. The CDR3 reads CSAHRDETYEQYF. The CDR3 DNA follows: TGCAGTGCCCACCGGGACGAAACCTACGAGCAGTACTTC.

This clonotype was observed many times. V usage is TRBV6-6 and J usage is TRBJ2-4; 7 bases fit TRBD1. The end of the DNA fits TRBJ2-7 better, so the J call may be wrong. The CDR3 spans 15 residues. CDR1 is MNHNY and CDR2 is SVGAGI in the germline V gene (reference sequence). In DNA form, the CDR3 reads TGTGCCAGCAGTTACTCCAGAGGGGGCGAATCCGAGCAGTACTTC. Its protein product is CASSYSRGGESEQYF.

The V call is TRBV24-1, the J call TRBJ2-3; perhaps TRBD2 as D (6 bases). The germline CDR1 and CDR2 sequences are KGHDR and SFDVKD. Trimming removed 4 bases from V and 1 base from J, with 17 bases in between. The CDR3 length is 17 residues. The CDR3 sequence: CATSDPAASERTDTQYF. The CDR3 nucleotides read TGTGCCACCAGTGACCCGGCGGCTAGCGAACGCACAGATACGCAGTATTTT.

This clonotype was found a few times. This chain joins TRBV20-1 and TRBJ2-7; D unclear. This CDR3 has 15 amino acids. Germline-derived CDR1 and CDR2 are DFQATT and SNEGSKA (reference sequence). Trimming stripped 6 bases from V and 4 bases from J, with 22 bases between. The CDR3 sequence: CSALFLPENPYEQYF. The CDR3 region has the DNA TGCAGTGCCCTATTCCTGCCGGAAAATCCATACGAGCAGTACTTC.